This is a list of T cell receptor beta chains from one sample in a study of B cell selection in AIRE deficiency. Measured with immunoSEQ multiplex PCR; TCRdb has only the in-frame clones, and not every one. The data hold under 6,500 clones, with over 75% observed a single time. The specimen was Tregs sorted from PBMCs. These receptors were taken from a human donor with AIRE deficiency. Both conserved end residues are part of each CDR3. The order of the fields is V gene, J gene, clone size, D gene, CDR3 DNA, CDR3 protein. The D gene is left open where the match is weak. Expanded clones get a size class; other rows say once, few or many, or leave the size out.

>TRBV10-3|TRBJ2-3|-|-
TGTGCCATCAGTGAGTCGAAAGGCACAGATACGCAGTATTTT
CAISESKGTDTQYF
>TRBV4-3|TRBJ2-2|-|TRBD1
TGCGCCAGCAGCCGGGACAGGAGGAACACCGGGGAGCTGTTTTTT
CASSRDRRNTGELFF
>TRBV2|TRBJ2-6|-|TRBD2
TGTGCCAACAAACGGGGGGTAGGGGCTGGGGCCAACGTCCTGACTTTC
CANKRGVGAGANVLTF
>TRBV4-2|TRBJ2-7|-|-
TGTGCCAGCAGCCAAGTTTACAGCCAGGGCTACGAGCAGTACTTC
CASSQVYSQGYEQYF
>TRBV19|TRBJ1-1|-|-
TGTGCCAGTATCCCGTCCTTGACAGTTAACACTGAAGCTTTCTTT
CASIPSLTVNTEAFF
>TRBV30|TRBJ2-5|-|-
TGTGCCTGGATAGGCAGCGGAAAAGAGACCCAGTACTTC
CAWIGSGKETQYF
>TRBV11-3|TRBJ2-3|-|-
TGTGCCAGCAGCTTAGGGTTAGGCAACACAGATACGCAGTATTTT
CASSLGLGNTDTQYF
>TRBV28|TRBJ2-1|-|TRBD2
TGTGCCAGCAGTTTTGCGGGGGTTTACAATGAGCAGTTCTTC
CASSFAGVYNEQFF
>TRBV7-6|TRBJ2-5|few|TRBD2
TGTGCCAGCAGCCTAGCGGGAGAGACCCAGTACTTC
CASSLAGETQYF
>TRBV5-8|TRBJ2-3|-|-
TGTGCCAGCGCCTTTCGGGTTAGCACAGATACGCAGTATTTT
CASAFRVSTDTQYF
>TRBV5-1|TRBJ2-3|-|TRBD2
TGCGCCAGCCGGGGGGGAGGTACGCAGTATTTT
CASRGGGTQYF
>TRBV9|TRBJ2-3|-|-
TGTGCCAGCAGCGTAGGTTCCAGCGGAGGGGGGGATACGCAGTATTTT
CASSVGSSGGGDTQYF
>TRBV7-9|TRBJ1-1|-|-
TGTGCCAGCAGCTTAATGGGGGCGGGCACTGAAGCTTTCTTT
CASSLMGAGTEAFF
>TRBV7-2|TRBJ2-2|-|-
TGTGCCAGCAGCCCCATCAGCGGGGAGCTGTTTTTT
CASSPISGELFF
>TRBV19|TRBJ1-5|-|TRBD1
TGTGCCAGTAGTATACGCCCTCGGACAGGTTACTATAGCAATCAGCCCCAGCATTTT
CASSIRPRTGYYSNQPQHF
>TRBV6-5|TRBJ1-5|-|-
TGTGCCAGCAGTTCCCTTAGGGGGGAGGGCCAGCCCCAGCATTTT
CASSSLRGEGQPQHF
>TRBV6-1|TRBJ1-2|-|TRBD1
TGTGCCAGCAGTGATACAGGGGGCAGGGGCTACACCTTC
CASSDTGGRGYTF
>TRBV29-1|TRBJ2-1|-|-
TGCAGCGTTGGGCAGATTTACAATGAGCAGTTCTTC
CSVGQIYNEQFF
>TRBV7-2|TRBJ2-7|-|TRBD1
TGTGCCAGCAGCAGGACAGGGACATCCTACGAGCAGTACTTC
CASSRTGTSYEQYF
>TRBV7-2|TRBJ2-3|-|-
TGTGCCAGCAGCTCTCTCACAGATACGCAGTATTTT
CASSSLTDTQYF
>TRBV4-3|TRBJ2-3|once|TRBD2
TGCGCCAGCAGCCAAGGACTAGCGGGAGTAGATACGCAGTATTTT
CASSQGLAGVDTQYF
>TRBV6-5|TRBJ2-6|-|-
TGTGCCAGCAGCTCTTCTGGGGCCAACGTCCTGACTTTC
CASSSSGANVLTF
>TRBV27|TRBJ2-6|-|-
TGTGCCAGCAGGCAGCTAACCCCCTCTGGGGCCAACGTCCTGACTTTC
CASRQLTPSGANVLTF
>TRBV10-3|TRBJ2-3|-|-
TGTGCCATCAGGGACAGCCGAGATACGCAGTATTTT
CAIRDSRDTQYF
>TRBV4-3|TRBJ2-7|-|-
TGCGCCAGCAGCCAAATACTAGGCGGCGAGCAGTACTTC
CASSQILGGEQYF
>TRBV15|TRBJ2-5|-|TRBD2
TGTGCCACCAAGGGCGGGAGGCGTGTTGTAGGGACCCAGTACTTC
CATKGGRRVVGTQYF
>TRBV25-1|TRBJ2-7|-|TRBD1
TGTGCCAGCAGTGAATGGGGGACAGACAACGAGCAGTACTTC
CASSEWGTDNEQYF
>TRBV5-5|TRBJ2-1|-|-
TGTGCCAGCAGCTTGGAGGCTAGCTGGTACAATGAGCAGTTCTTC
CASSLEASWYNEQFF
>TRBV5-1|TRBJ2-5|-|-
TGCGCCAGCAGCTTGGTTGGAACAGAGACCCAGTACTTC
CASSLVGTETQYF
>TRBV19|TRBJ1-1|once|-
TGTGCCAGTAGTAAGGGGTCAAAGTGGAGTAACAGAAACACTGAAGCTTTCTTT
CASSKGSKWSNRNTEAFF
>TRBV7-2|TRBJ2-7|-|-
TGTGCCAGCAGCTACAGGGATTTCTACGAGCAGTACTTC
CASSYRDFYEQYF
>TRBV19|TRBJ1-1|-|-
TGTGCCAGTAGTATACAGCAGGGAGGTGAAGCTTTCTTT
CASSIQQGGEAFF
>TRBV7-2|TRBJ2-1|-|TRBD1
TGTGCCAGCAAAGCCAATACAGGGGGCACTGAGCAGTTCTTC
CASKANTGGTEQFF
>TRBV7-9|TRBJ1-1|-|-
TGTGCCAGCAGTTTCTTCGGTAATTGGGACACTGAAGCTTTCTTT
CASSFFGNWDTEAFF
>TRBV5-1|TRBJ2-1|-|TRBD1
TGCGCCAGCAGCTGGGACAGCTACAATGAGCAGTTCTTC
CASSWDSYNEQFF
>TRBV7-6|TRBJ1-4|-|-
TGTGCCAGCAGCTTAATCCCAGAGACAACTAATGAAAAACTGTTTTTT
CASSLIPETTNEKLFF
>TRBV5-1|TRBJ2-5|-|TRBD1
TGCGCCAGCAGCTCTGGTGGGACAGGGGGCGCGGAGACCCAGTACTTC
CASSSGGTGGAETQYF
>TRBV7-6|TRBJ2-5|-|-
TGTGCCAGCAGCTTAGAGGCAGGGGGGTACCAAGAGACCCAGTACTTC
CASSLEAGGYQETQYF
>TRBV11-2|TRBJ2-7|-|TRBD1
TGTGCCAGCAGCCCTAACAGGGGAATGCATTACGAGCAGTACTTC
CASSPNRGMHYEQYF
>TRBV15|TRBJ1-2|-|-
TGTGCCACCAGCAGAGAATCGGTTGGCTACACCTTC
CATSRESVGYTF